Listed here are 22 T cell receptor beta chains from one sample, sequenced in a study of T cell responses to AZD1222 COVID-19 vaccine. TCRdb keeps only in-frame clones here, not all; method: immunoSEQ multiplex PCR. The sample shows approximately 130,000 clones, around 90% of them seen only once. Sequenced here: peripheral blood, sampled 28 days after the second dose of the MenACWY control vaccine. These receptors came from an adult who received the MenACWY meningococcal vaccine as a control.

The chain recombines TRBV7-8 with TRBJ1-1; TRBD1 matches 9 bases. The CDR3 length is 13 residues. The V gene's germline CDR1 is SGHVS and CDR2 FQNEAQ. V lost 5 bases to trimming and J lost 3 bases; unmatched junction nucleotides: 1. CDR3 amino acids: CASSRDRDTEAFF. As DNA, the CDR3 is TGTGCCAGCAGCAGGGACAGGGACACTGAAGCTTTCTTT.

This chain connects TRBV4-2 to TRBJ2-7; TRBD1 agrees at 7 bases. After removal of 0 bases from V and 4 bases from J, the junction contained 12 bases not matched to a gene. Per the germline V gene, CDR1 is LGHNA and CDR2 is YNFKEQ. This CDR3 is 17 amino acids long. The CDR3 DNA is TGTGCCAGCAGCCAAGATCCGGGACAGAGTGGCTTATACGAGCAGTACTTC. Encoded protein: CASSQDPGQSGLYEQYF.

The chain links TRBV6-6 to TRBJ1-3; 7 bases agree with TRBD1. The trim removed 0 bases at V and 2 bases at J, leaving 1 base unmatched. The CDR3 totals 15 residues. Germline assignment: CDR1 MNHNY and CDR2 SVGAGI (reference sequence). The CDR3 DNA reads TGTGCCAGCAGTTACTCGGGGACAGCTGGAAACACCATATATTTT. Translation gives CASSYSGTAGNTIYF.

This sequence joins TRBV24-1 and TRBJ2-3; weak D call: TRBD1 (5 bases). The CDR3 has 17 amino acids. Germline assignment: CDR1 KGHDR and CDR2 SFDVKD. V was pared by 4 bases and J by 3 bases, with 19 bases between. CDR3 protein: CATSEGQGSMGTDTQYF. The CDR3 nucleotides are TGTGCCACCAGTGAGGGGCAGGGCTCAATGGGGACAGATACGCAGTATTTT.

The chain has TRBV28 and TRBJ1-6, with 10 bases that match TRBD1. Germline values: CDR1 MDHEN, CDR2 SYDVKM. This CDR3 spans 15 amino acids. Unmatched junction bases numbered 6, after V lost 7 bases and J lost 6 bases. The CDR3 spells CASTDRGLGNSPLHF. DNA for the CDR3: TGTGCCAGCACAGACAGGGGGCTTGGTAATTCACCCCTCCACTTT.

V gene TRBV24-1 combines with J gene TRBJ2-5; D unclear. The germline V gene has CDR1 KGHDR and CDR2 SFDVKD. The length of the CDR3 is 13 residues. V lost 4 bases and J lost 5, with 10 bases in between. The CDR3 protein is CATSDYGRETQYF. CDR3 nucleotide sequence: TGTGCCACCAGTGACTACGGACGGGAGACCCAGTACTTC.

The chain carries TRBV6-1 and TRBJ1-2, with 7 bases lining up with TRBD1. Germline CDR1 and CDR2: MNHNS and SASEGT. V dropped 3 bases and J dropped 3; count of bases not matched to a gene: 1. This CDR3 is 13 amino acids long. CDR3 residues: CASSDTGDYGYTF. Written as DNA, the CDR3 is TGTGCCAGCAGTGATACAGGGGACTATGGCTACACCTTC.

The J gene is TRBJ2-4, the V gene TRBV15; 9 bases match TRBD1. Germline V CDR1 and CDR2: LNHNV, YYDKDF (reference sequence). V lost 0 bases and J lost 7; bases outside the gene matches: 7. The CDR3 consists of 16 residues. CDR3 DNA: TGTGCCACCAGCAGAGATAGGGGACAGGGTCGGAACATTCAGTACTTC. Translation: CATSRDRGQGRNIQYF.

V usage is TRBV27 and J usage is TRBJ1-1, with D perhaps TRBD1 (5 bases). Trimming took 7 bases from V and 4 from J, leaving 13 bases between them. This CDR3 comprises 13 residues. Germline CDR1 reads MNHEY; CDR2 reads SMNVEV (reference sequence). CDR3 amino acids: CASTPGGGTEAFF. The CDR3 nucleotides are TGTGCCAGCACCCCCGGCGGGGGCACTGAAGCTTTCTTT.

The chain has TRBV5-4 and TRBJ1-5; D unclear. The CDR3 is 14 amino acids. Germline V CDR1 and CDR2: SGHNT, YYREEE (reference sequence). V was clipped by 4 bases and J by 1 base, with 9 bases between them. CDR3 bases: TGTGCCAGCAGCACGGACGGAAGCAATCAGCCCCAGCATTTT. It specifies CASSTDGSNQPQHF.

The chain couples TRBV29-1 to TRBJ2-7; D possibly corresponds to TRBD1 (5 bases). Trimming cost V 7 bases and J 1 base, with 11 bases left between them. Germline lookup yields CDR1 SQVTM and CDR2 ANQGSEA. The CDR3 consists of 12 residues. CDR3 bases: TGCAGCGCCTTAAAGGGGTCCTACGAGCAGTACTTC. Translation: CSALKGSYEQYF.

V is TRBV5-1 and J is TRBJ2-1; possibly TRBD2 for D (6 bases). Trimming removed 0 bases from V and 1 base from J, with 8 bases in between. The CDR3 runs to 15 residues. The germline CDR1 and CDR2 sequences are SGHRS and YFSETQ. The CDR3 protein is CASSLDGGSYNEQFF. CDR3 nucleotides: TGCGCCAGCAGCTTGGATGGGGGGTCCTACAATGAGCAGTTCTTC.

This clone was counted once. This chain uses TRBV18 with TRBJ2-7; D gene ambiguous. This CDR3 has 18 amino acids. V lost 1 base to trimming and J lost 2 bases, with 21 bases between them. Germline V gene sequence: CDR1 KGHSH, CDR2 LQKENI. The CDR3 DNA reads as TGTGCCAGCTCACCACTCATGAATTCGGCGGCTAGGCCCTACGAGCAGTACTTC. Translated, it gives CASSPLMNSAARPYEQYF.

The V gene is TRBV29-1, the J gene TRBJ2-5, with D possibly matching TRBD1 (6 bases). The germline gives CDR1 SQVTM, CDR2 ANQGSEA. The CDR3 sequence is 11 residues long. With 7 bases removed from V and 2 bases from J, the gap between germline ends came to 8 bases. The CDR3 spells CSAQGQETQYF. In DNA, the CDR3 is TGCAGCGCTCAGGGGCAAGAGACCCAGTACTTC.

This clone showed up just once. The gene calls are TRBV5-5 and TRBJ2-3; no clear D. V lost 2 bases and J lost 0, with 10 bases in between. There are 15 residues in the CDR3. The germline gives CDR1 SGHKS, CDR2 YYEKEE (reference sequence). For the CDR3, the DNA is TGTGCCAGCAGCTTAGGCCCTTCGAGCACAGATACGCAGTATTTT. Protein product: CASSLGPSSTDTQYF. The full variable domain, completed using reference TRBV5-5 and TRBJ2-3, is DAGVTQSPTHLIKTRGQQVTLRCSPISGHKSVSWYQQVLGQGPQFIFQYYEKEERGRGNFPDRFSARQFPNYSSELNVNALLLGDSALYLCASSLGPSSTDTQYFGPGTRLTVL.

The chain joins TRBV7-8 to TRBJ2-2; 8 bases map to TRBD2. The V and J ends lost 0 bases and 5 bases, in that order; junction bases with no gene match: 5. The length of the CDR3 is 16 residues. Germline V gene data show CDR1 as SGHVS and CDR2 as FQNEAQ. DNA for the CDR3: TGTGCCAGCAGCTTAGCTCCGCCTAGCGGGACCGGGGAGCTGTTTTTT. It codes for CASSLAPPSGTGELFF.

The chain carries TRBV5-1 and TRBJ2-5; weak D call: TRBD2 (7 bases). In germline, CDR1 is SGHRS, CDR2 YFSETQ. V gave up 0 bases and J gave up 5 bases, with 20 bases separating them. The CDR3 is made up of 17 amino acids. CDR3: CASSLDPSSGGRETQYF. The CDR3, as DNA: TGCGCCAGCAGCTTGGATCCCTCGTCGGGGGGCAGGGAGACCCAGTACTTC. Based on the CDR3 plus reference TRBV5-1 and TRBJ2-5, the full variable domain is KAGVTQTPRYLIKTRGQQVTLSCSPISGHRSVSWYQQTPGQGLQFLFEYFSETQRNKGNFPGRFSGRQFSNSRSEMNVSTLELGDSALYLCASSLDPSSGGRETQYFGPGTRLLVL.

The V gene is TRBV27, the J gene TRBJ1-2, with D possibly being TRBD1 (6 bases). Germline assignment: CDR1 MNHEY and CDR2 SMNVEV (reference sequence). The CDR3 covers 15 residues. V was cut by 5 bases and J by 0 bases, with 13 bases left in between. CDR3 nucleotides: TGTGCCAGCAGTGTAACAGGGAGCACTAACTATGGCTACACCTTC. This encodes CASSVTGSTNYGYTF.

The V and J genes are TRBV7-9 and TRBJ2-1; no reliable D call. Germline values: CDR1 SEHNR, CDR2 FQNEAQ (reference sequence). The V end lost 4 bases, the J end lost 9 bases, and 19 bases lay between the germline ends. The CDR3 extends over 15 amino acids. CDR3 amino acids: CASSSGAISLTEQFF. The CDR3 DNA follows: TGTGCCAGCAGCTCTGGTGCGATTTCCCTAACTGAGCAGTTCTTC.

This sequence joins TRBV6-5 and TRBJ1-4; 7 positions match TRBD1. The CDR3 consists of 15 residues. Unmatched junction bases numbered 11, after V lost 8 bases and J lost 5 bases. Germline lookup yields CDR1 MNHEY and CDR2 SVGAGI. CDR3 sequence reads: CASGRDSGGNEKLFF. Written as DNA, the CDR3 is TGTGCCAGCGGCCGGGACAGCGGAGGGAATGAAAAACTGTTTTTT.

Here the CDR3 reads CASSPRRNEAFF. The CDR3 region has the DNA TGTGCCAGCAGCCCCCGACGGAATGAAGCTTTCTTT. The chain employs TRBV14 and TRBJ1-1; D remains ambiguous. Germline loops: CDR1 SGHDN, CDR2 FVKESK. The V gene lost 4 bases and the J gene lost 7 bases, with 10 bases spanning the gap. The CDR3 totals 12 residues.

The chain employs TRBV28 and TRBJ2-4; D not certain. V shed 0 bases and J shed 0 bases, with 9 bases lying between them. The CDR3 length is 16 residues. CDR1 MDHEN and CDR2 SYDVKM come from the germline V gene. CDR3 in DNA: TGTGCCAGCAGTTTATGGGCAGGCGAAGCCAAAAACATTCAGTACTTC. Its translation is CASSLWAGEAKNIQYF.